This T cell receptor (beta chain) was retrieved from a study of cytomegalovirus exposure and HLA in healthy donors. The primer mix had 60 Vbeta and 13 Jbeta primers. Using immunoSEQ multiplex PCR, the repertoire was profiled, and TCRdb retains in-frame clones only, with some absent. This sample carries about 300,000 clones, about nine tenths of them seen once, and the ten largest clones take approximately 4.3%. The material sequenced was PBMCs. The origin of this receptor is a middle-aged man in good health and CMV-seropositive.

This CDR3 reads CASSFPLSNRESSYEQYF. The CDR3 DNA reads as TGTGCCAGCAGTTTTCCCCTCTCGAACAGGGAAAGCTCCTACGAGCAGTACTTC. The rearrangement uses TRBV28 and TRBJ2-7; D is perhaps TRBD1 (6 bases). From germline, CDR1 is MDHEN and CDR2 SYDVKM. There are 18 residues in the CDR3. Trimming shortened V by 3 bases and J by 0 bases, and 21 bases separated the two germline ends.